This T cell receptor beta chain originates from a study of OX40 agonist ivuxolimab in advanced cancers. This CDR3 region has 13 residues. V lost 2 bases, J lost 3 bases, and 8 bases lay in between. CDR1 is SGHTA, CDR2 FQGTGA, per germline. General study findings and limits: The antigens recognized by the expanded peripheral T cells, that is their antigen specificity, were not determined. In general, CD8+ T cells held more expanded clones than CD4+ did, on average.

Details on this clone: Its antigen is currently unknown.

Profiling relied on immunoSEQ multiplex PCR, and the TCRdb table lists in-frame clones only, not all of them. The sample consists of approximately 66,000 clones, 85% of them appearing once. The TCR sequence derives from an adult with an advanced solid tumor such as melanoma, head and neck, liver or kidney cancer. The chain recombines TRBV7-3 with TRBJ2-7; the D is unclear. The sample in question was CD4+ or CD8+ T cells sorted from blood, obtained in a trial of the OX40 agonist ivuxolimab. CDR3 sequence reads: CASSLDTYYEQYF. The CDR3, as DNA: TGTGCCAGCAGCTTAGACACCTACTACGAGCAGTACTTC.